A selection of T cell receptor beta chains follows, all from one sample in a study of blood T cell repertoires in COVID-19. The protocol was immunoSEQ multiplex PCR, while the TCRdb copy is restricted to in-frame clones and leaves out a portion. The table lists approximately 210,000 clones, 92% of them singletons. The material sequenced was peripheral blood. These receptor sequences come from a man younger than 40 with acute or convalescent COVID-19. Each CDR3 is given with its conserved first and last residue. The D gene is left open where the match is weak. Clone sizes are given selectively: once, few, many, or a class where the clone is expanded.

>11|-|-|TRBV19|TRBJ2-7
TGTGCCAGAACAAATGCCTACGAGCAGTACTTC
CARTNAYEQYF
>13|-|TRBD1|TRBV29-1|TRBJ2-3
TGCAGCGCCAAGTGGACAGGGACAGATACGCAGTATTTT
CSAKWTGTDTQYF
>14|-|TRBD2|TRBV18|TRBJ2-1
TGTGCCAGCTCACTGGGTAGCGGGAGTAATGAGCAGTTCTTC
CASSLGSGSNEQFF
>17|-|TRBD2|TRBV28|TRBJ2-3
TGTGCCAGCAGTTTATTTGGTGCTAGCGGGAGTTTAGATACGCAGTATTTT
CASSLFGASGSLDTQYF
>15|-|-|TRBV7-6|TRBJ1-6
TGTGCCAGCAGCATCGGGACATTAAATAATTCACCCCTCCACTTT
CASSIGTLNNSPLHF
>15|-|-|TRBV11-2|TRBJ1-6
TGTGCCAGCAGCTTAGGGGGACTATTGAATTCACCCCTCCACTTT
CASSLGGLLNSPLHF
>14|-|TRBD1|TRBV11-2|TRBJ2-1
TGTGCCAGCAGCTTACGGGACAGGGCCAATGAGCAGTTCTTC
CASSLRDRANEQFF
>15|-|TRBD1|TRBV24-1|TRBJ2-4
TGTGCCACCAGTGAAAGACAGGGGGCCAAAAACATTCAGTACTTC
CATSERQGAKNIQYF
>16|-|-|TRBV28|TRBJ2-5
TGTGCCAGCAGTTTATGGGGCCGGGGGTACCAAGAGACCCAGTACTTC
CASSLWGRGYQETQYF
>16|-|-|TRBV19|TRBJ1-6
TGTGCCAGTAGTAGAAAGACCGGGACACCAAATTCACCCCTCCACTTT
CASSRKTGTPNSPLHF
>14|-|-|TRBV7-9|TRBJ2-7
TGTGCCAGCAGCTCACCCGGGAGCTCCTACGAGCAGTACTTC
CASSSPGSSYEQYF
>14|-|TRBD1|TRBV6-6|TRBJ2-7
TGTGCCAGCAGTCCGGGACAGGGGAAGGGCGAGCAGTACTTC
CASSPGQGKGEQYF
>13|-|-|TRBV9|TRBJ2-1
TGTGCCAGCAGCGGAGACAACTACAATGAGCAGTTCTTC
CASSGDNYNEQFF
>13|-|-|TRBV14|TRBJ2-1
TGTGCCAGCAGCCAAGCTCTACACAATGAGCAGTTCTTC
CASSQALHNEQFF
>15|-|TRBD2|TRBV3-1/TRBV3-2|TRBJ2-3
TGTGCCAGCACCCTGCGGGGGGGGGCTGGAGATACGCAGTATTTT
CASTLRGGAGDTQYF
>10|-|-|TRBV28|TRBJ2-1
TGTGCCAGCAGCTCTACCTTGAAGTTCTTC
CASSSTLKFF
>13|-|TRBD1|TRBV30|TRBJ2-7
TGTGCCTGGAGTAGGGACAGGGGAGCAGAGCAGTACTTC
CAWSRDRGAEQYF
>15|once|TRBD1|TRBV11-2|TRBJ2-7
TGTGCCAGCAGCCCCCGGACAGGGTCCACCTACGAGCAGTACTTC
CASSPRTGSTYEQYF
>15|once|-|TRBV9|TRBJ2-2
TGTGCCAGCAGCGTAAGGTCAGGATTCACCGGGGAGCTGTTTTTT
CASSVRSGFTGELFF
>16|-|TRBD1|TRBV15|TRBJ2-2
TGTGCCACCAGCAGTTGGCGACAGGGCTCTGTCGGGGAGCTGTTTTTT
CATSSWRQGSVGELFF
>15|once|-|TRBV5-1|TRBJ2-5
TGCGCCAGCAGCTTGGTCTGGGGGCGCAAGGAGACCCAGTACTTC
CASSLVWGRKETQYF
>12|once|-|TRBV5-1|TRBJ1-2
TGCGCCAGCAGCCCCGACAGGTATGGCTACACCTTC
CASSPDRYGYTF
>17|-|TRBD2|TRBV7-2|TRBJ2-3
TGTGCCAGCAGCTATGGGACTAGCGGGGGGTACACAGATACGCAGTATTTT
CASSYGTSGGYTDTQYF
>15|few|-|TRBV6-5|TRBJ2-7
TGTGCCAGCAGGCCGGTGGGGCTAGCGCGTTACGAGCAGTACTTC
CASRPVGLARYEQYF
>17|-|TRBD1|TRBV24-1|TRBJ2-7
TGTGCCACCAGTGATTTGAACGACAGGGCTAGCTCCTACGAGCAGTACTTC
CATSDLNDRASSYEQYF
>11|-|TRBD1|TRBV28|TRBJ2-3
TGTGCCAGCAGGGACAGGGCGGCGCAGTATTTT
CASRDRAAQYF
>13|-|TRBD2|TRBV7-3|TRBJ2-1
TGTGCCAGCAGCTCGGGGTGGGAGGGTGAGCAGTTCTTC
CASSSGWEGEQFF
>14|-|TRBD1|TRBV18|TRBJ1-2
TGTGCCAGCTCACAGAATGGACAGGGCGGTGGCTACACCTTC
CASSQNGQGGGYTF
>14|once|-|TRBV5-1|TRBJ1-4
TGCGCCAGCAGCTTCACAGGGCTTAATGAAAAACTGTTTTTT
CASSFTGLNEKLFF
>15|-|-|TRBV6-5|TRBJ2-1
TGTGCCAGCAGTTATGCGAGCCCGGTCACCTATGAGCAGTTCTTC
CASSYASPVTYEQFF
>16|-|-|TRBV15|TRBJ2-1
TGTGCCACCAGCAGGGGCCGGCCTGCGTCATACAATGAGCAGTTCTTC
CATSRGRPASYNEQFF
>14|-|-|TRBV6-1|TRBJ2-7
TGTGCCAGCAGTGAAATGGACACCGCCTACGAGCAGTACTTC
CASSEMDTAYEQYF
>12|-|-|TRBV29-1|TRBJ2-1
TGCAGCGTTGTTGGACTATACAATGAGCAGTTCTTC
CSVVGLYNEQFF
>13|-|-|TRBV3-1/TRBV3-2|TRBJ2-2
TGTGCCAGCAGCCATGGCCTCACCGGGGAGCTGTTTTTT
CASSHGLTGELFF
>15|-|-|TRBV6-5|TRBJ1-2
TGTGCCAGCAGTTACTCCCCGGGAGGGCCCTATGGCTACACCTTC
CASSYSPGGPYGYTF
>17|-|TRBD2|TRBV6-6|TRBJ2-3
TGTGCCAGCAGGCGACTAGCAGACCTACGGGGCACAGATACGCAGTATTTT
CASRRLADLRGTDTQYF
>15|-|-|TRBV5-1|TRBJ2-3
TGCGCCAGCAGCTCTGGGCCCACTAGCACAGATACGCAGTATTTT
CASSSGPTSTDTQYF
>16|-|-|TRBV3-1/TRBV3-2|TRBJ2-5
TGTGCCAGCAGCCAAGTAGCACAGGGTGCTGGGGAGACCCAGTACTTC
CASSQVAQGAGETQYF
>16|once|TRBD1|TRBV5-6|TRBJ1-2
TGTGCCAGCAGCTTGAGGAGGGGGCTAGAATACTATGGCTACACCTTC
CASSLRRGLEYYGYTF
>15|-|-|TRBV6-1|TRBJ2-3
TGTGCCAGCAGTGACAGGGCGGGACGCACAGATACGCAGTATTTT
CASSDRAGRTDTQYF
>16|few|-|TRBV7-6|TRBJ2-7
TGTGCCAGCAGCTTAATACGGCGGGACCACCCGTACGAGCAGTACTTC
CASSLIRRDHPYEQYF
>15|-|TRBD1|TRBV5-1|TRBJ2-7
TGCGCCAGCAGCCCGTCGGGGCAGGGGGCCTACGAGCAGTACTTC
CASSPSGQGAYEQYF
>15|-|TRBD2|TRBV7-2|TRBJ2-7
TGTGCCAGCAGCCATCGGACTAGCGGGTTCATCGAGCAGTACTTC
CASSHRTSGFIEQYF
>13|-|-|TRBV28|TRBJ1-3
TGTGCCAGCAGTCTAATGTCTCGGGACACCATATATTTT
CASSLMSRDTIYF
>15|-|-|TRBV30|TRBJ2-7
TGTGCCTGGAGTCACACCAGGACAGTTTCCTACGAGCAGTACTTC
CAWSHTRTVSYEQYF
>14|-|-|TRBV18|TRBJ1-2
TGTGCCAGCTCACCGAGGACAAGGAACTATGGCTACACCTTC
CASSPRTRNYGYTF
>15|-|-|TRBV2|TRBJ1-5
TGTGCCAGCACCCTGCAGGGAGGGAGCAATCAGCCCCAGCATTTT
CASTLQGGSNQPQHF
>20|few|TRBD2|TRBV29-1|TRBJ2-7
TGCAGCGTTGAATATAGGGTTGCGGCGGGGGGCCATTTCGGGTGCGACGAGCAGTACTTC
CSVEYRVAAGGHFGCDEQYF
>12|-|TRBD1|TRBV28|TRBJ1-2
TGTGCCAGCAGTTCACAGGGGAGAGGCTACACCTTC
CASSSQGRGYTF
>14|-|TRBD2|TRBV19|TRBJ2-3
TGTGCCAGTAGGCTCATAGCGGGAGCTGATACGCAGTATTTT
CASRLIAGADTQYF
>13|-|-|TRBV27|TRBJ2-7
TGTGCCAGCGGAGGAGGGAACTCCTACGAGCAGTACTTC
CASGGGNSYEQYF
>14|-|TRBD1|TRBV28|TRBJ1-3
TGTGCCAGCACCGGGACAGGGGGTTCAAACACCATATATTTT
CASTGTGGSNTIYF
>15|few|TRBD1|TRBV27|TRBJ2-1
TGTGCCAGCAGTCGGGGAACAGGGGGGAAGTATGAGCAGTTCTTC
CASSRGTGGKYEQFF
>13|-|-|TRBV7-2|TRBJ1-2
TGTGCCAGCAGCCCGACATTGAACTATGGCTACACCTTC
CASSPTLNYGYTF